Each of the 8 T cell receptor beta chains below was sequenced from the same sample in a study of immune cell composition in non-small cell lung cancer listed by TCRdb under 2017. The protocol used for the library was the immunoSEQ multiplex PCR assay. In its TCRdb copy, this immuneACCESS table keeps in-frame sequences only and misses some clones. Where compared with another copy, unresolved V genes explain less than half of these, and the others have no known cause. The sample table holds about 1,700 clones, of which around 86% were seen once. The top ten constitute roughly a tenth of the sample. Source material: lung tumor tissue. The receptors were gathered from a human donor with non-small cell lung cancer.

The J gene is TRBJ2-5, the V gene TRBV28, with D possibly TRBD2 on 6 matching bases. Trimming took off 9 bases at V and 5 bases at J, with 19 bases between the two ends. The CDR3 loop spans 14 amino acids. Germline CDR1 MDHEN, CDR2 SYDVKM. This CDR3 is CASKSGGARETQYF. CDR3 bases: TGTGCCAGTAAAAGCGGAGGGGCCCGTGAGACCCAGTACTTC.

This chain links TRBV11-2 with TRBJ1-1, with 7 bases that match TRBD1. V lost 3 bases to trimming and J lost 5 bases; unmatched junction nucleotides: 3. The germline CDR1 and CDR2 sequences are SGHAT and FQNNGV. The CDR3 runs to 13 residues. CDR3 DNA: TGTGCCAGCAGCTTGGGCAGGGGGACTGAAGCTTTCTTT. Its protein is CASSLGRGTEAFF. The entire variable domain, with the rest obtained from reference TRBV11-2 and TRBJ1-1, is as follows: EAGVAQSPRYKIIEKRQSVAFWCNPISGHATLYWYQQILGQGPKLLIQFQNNGVVDDSQLPKDRFSAERLKGVDSTLKIQPAKLEDSAVYLCASSLGRGTEAFFGQGTRLTVV.

This clone was seen a single time. The V and J genes are TRBV5-1 and TRBJ1-1; D remains ambiguous. The germline V gene encodes CDR1 SGHRS and CDR2 YFSETQ. The V end lost 0 bases, the J end lost 6 bases, and 12 bases lay between the germline ends. This CDR3 has 14 residues. The CDR3 DNA is TGCGCCAGCAGCTTGGGGCAGGTGTTGGCTGAAGCTTTCTTT. It yields the protein CASSLGQVLAEAFF.

The rearrangement links TRBV5-1 to TRBJ2-5; D possibly corresponds to TRBD2 (7 bases). The CDR3 runs to 14 residues. From germline, CDR1 is SGHRS and CDR2 YFSETQ. V lost 4 bases and J lost 5, with 15 bases in between. CDR3 in DNA: TGCGCCAGCAGCAGTACGGGGGGCTGGGAGACCCAGTACTTC. Translating it yields CASSSTGGWETQYF.

J is TRBJ1-1 and V is TRBV5-1; D unresolved. The V end was cut by 1 base, the J end by 3 bases, with 4 bases between. The CDR3 runs 12 residues. The V gene's germline CDR1 is SGHRS and CDR2 YFSETQ. The CDR3 here is CASSLLDTEAFF. CDR3 nucleotides: TGCGCCAGCAGCTTGTTAGACACTGAAGCTTTCTTT. The full variable domain, completed using reference TRBV5-1 and TRBJ1-1, is KAGVTQTPRYLIKTRGQQVTLSCSPISGHRSVSWYQQTPGQGLQFLFEYFSETQRNKGNFPGRFSGRQFSNSRSEMNVSTLELGDSALYLCASSLLDTEAFFGQGTRLTVV.

This clone was detected a few times. The V gene is TRBV6-1, the J gene TRBJ2-7, with D perhaps matching TRBD1 (5 bases). Trimming cost V 8 bases and J 3 bases, with 20 bases left between them. CDR1 MNHNS and CDR2 SASEGT come from the germline V gene. CDR3 length equals 15 residues. The CDR3 bases are TGTGCCAGCGGGGCCCGTGGCTCCTTAAGCTACGAGCAGTACTTC. Translated: CASGARGSLSYEQYF.

The chain joins TRBV25-1 to TRBJ1-5; possible D gene TRBD1, 6 bases. Per germline, CDR1 MGHDK and CDR2 SYGVNS. V gave up 1 base and J gave up 10 bases, with 11 bases separating them. The CDR3 has 13 residues. The CDR3 DNA follows: TGTGCCAGCAGTGAATCCCCACAGGGTCCCCAGCATTTT. Translated: CASSESPQGPQHF.

The rearrangement uses TRBV19 and TRBJ2-7; tentative D call: TRBD2 (5 bases). Germline CDR1 is LNHDA and CDR2 is SQIVND (reference sequence). V was cut by 3 bases and J by 5 bases, with 14 bases left in between. This CDR3 has 14 amino acids. The DNA for the CDR3 is TGTGCCAGTAGTATTTCCGGACCGGGAAACGAGCAGTACTTC. Translating it yields CASSISGPGNEQYF. Full variable domain (missing parts from reference TRBV19 and TRBJ2-7): DGGITQSPKYLFRKEGQNVTLSCEQNLNHDAMYWYRQDPGQGLRLIYYSQIVNDFQKGDIAEGYSVSREKKESFPLTVTSAQKNPTAFYLCASSISGPGNEQYFGPGTRLTVT.